These 8 T cell receptor beta chains were sequenced from one sample in a study of beta chain features in type 1 diabetes. TCRB transcripts that were expressed got sequenced, as all of the isolated RNA had been reverse transcribed. Measured with immunoSEQ multiplex PCR; TCRdb has only the in-frame clones, and not every one. The sample yields 600,000 or so clones, around 11% seen once. Broader study findings: There was a moderate but significant shortening of TCRB CDR3s in all four CD4+ subsets of Type 1 diabetes patients.

No antigen has been identified for these receptors. The sequenced sample consisted of naive CD4+ T cells from blood. These receptors originate from a man younger than 45 with type 1 diabetes.

This clone occurred a few times. The chain employs TRBV7-9 and TRBJ2-4; 10 bases match TRBD1. The CDR3 is 14 amino acids. Trimming at V came to 5 bases and at J to 10 bases, leaving 8 bases not matched to a gene. Germline CDR1 is SEHNR and CDR2 is FQNEAQ (reference sequence). CDR3 amino acids: CASSPAGTGEIQYF. Written as DNA, the CDR3 is TGTGCCAGCAGCCCCGCCGGGACAGGGGAAATTCAGTACTTC.

In this sample, this clone turned up a few times. This chain joins TRBV11-2 and TRBJ2-3; D gene ambiguous. Trimming shortened V by 1 base and J by 2 bases, and 13 bases separated the two germline ends. Germline V gives CDR1 SGHAT, CDR2 FQNNGV. This CDR3 has 16 amino acids. CDR3 sequence (DNA): TGTGCCAGCAGCTTAGTCCTTACGGCTATCACAGATACGCAGTATTTT. Translating it yields CASSLVLTAITDTQYF.

The chain employs TRBV27 and TRBJ2-7; D ambiguous. This CDR3 spans 14 amino acids. The germline V gene encodes CDR1 MNHEY and CDR2 SMNVEV (reference sequence). The V end was cut by 5 bases, the J end by 0 bases, with 11 bases between. CDR3 nucleotides: TGTGCCAGCAGTCGGATACCCAGCTCCTACGAGCAGTACTTC. Protein product: CASSRIPSSYEQYF.

The chain uses TRBV29-1 and TRBJ1-2; D is uncertain. Germline V CDR1 and CDR2: SQVTM, ANQGSEA. V lost 2 bases, J lost 4 bases, and 14 bases lay in between. The CDR3 has 14 amino acids. DNA of the CDR3: TGCAGCGTTGAATCCCCAGCTTTGGGCTATGGCTACACCTTC. Amino acid sequence: CSVESPALGYGYTF.

The genes are TRBV5-1 and TRBJ2-3, with D unclear. Germline V gives CDR1 SGHRS, CDR2 YFSETQ. The CDR3 loop spans 13 amino acids. Between the trimmed V and J ends, which lost 4 bases and 5 bases, there was a span of 11 bases. The CDR3 bases are TGCGCCAGCAGCCTCCCGATGGGAGATACGCAGTATTTT. It yields the protein CASSLPMGDTQYF.

This clone was recorded a few times. This chain joins TRBV7-9 and TRBJ1-1; 7 bases map to TRBD1. Trimming at V came to 1 base and at J to 3 bases, leaving 2 bases not matched to a gene. The CDR3 totals 14 residues. From germline, CDR1 is SEHNR and CDR2 FQNEAQ (reference sequence). DNA for the CDR3: TGTGCCAGCAGCTTAGTTGGGACAGACACTGAAGCTTTCTTT. Amino acids: CASSLVGTDTEAFF.

The CDR3 protein is CASSTPGLDEQYF. As DNA, the CDR3 is TGTGCCAGCAGTACGCCCGGGCTGGACGAGCAGTACTTC. This chain uses TRBV28 with TRBJ2-7; D remains ambiguous. V dropped 5 bases and J dropped 5 bases, with 13 bases sitting between them. Germline V gives CDR1 MDHEN, CDR2 SYDVKM. This CDR3 has 13 amino acids.

This clone was observed a few times. The rearrangement joins TRBV5-6 to TRBJ1-6; D is unresolved. V dropped 0 bases and J dropped 8 bases, with 15 bases sitting between them. This CDR3 has 16 amino acids. Germline CDR1 and CDR2: SGHDT and YYEEEE. The CDR3 here is CASSLAWQRKDSPLHF. CDR3 coding DNA: TGTGCCAGCAGCTTGGCGTGGCAACGGAAGGATTCACCCCTCCACTTT.